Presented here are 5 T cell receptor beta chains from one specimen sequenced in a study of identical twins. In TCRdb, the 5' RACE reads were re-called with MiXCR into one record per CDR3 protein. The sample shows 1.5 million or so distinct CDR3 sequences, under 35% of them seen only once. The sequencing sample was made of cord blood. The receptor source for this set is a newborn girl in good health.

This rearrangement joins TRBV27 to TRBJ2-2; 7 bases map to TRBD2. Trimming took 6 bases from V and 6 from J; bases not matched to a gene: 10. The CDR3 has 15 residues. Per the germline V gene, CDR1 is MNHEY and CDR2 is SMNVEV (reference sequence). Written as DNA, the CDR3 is TGTGCCAGCAGCTTAGCGGGTTTAGATTCCGGGGAGCTGTTTTTT. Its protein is CASSLAGLDSGELFF.

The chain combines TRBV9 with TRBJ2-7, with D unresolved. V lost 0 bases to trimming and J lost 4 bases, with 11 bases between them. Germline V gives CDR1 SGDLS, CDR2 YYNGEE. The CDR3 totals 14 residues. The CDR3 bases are TGTGCCAGCAGCGTAGATGGTAGCCGGTACGAGCAGTACTTC. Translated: CASSVDGSRYEQYF.

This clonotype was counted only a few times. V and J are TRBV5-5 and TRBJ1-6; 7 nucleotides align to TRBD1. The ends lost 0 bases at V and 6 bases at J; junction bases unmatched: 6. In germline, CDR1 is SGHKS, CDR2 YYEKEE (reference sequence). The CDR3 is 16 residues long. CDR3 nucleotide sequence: TGTGCCAGCAGCTTGGCGCCGGGACAGCCTAATTCACCCCTCCACTTT. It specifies CASSLAPGQPNSPLHF.

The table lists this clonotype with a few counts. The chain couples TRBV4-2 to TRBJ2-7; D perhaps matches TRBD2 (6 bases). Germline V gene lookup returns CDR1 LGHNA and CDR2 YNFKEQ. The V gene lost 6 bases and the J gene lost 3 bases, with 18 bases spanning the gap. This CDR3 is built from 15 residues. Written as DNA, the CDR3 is TGTGCCAGCAGTTCTACAAGATCGCGGGACTACGAGCAGTACTTC. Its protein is CASSSTRSRDYEQYF.

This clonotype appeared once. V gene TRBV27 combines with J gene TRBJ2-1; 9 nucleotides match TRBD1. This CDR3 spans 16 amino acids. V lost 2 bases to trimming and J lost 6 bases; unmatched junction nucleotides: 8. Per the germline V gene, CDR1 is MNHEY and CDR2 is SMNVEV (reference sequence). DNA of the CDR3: TGTGCCAGCAGTTTACCCGGGACAGGGAGCCGCAATGAGCAGTTCTTC. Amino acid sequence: CASSLPGTGSRNEQFF.